Detailed here is one TCR beta chain. What it recognizes is unknown. These data belong to a study of cytomegalovirus exposure and HLA in healthy donors. About the study: Assignment to the Caucasian-associated ancestry cluster applied to approximately 79% of the 350 to 500 genotyped donors. Study-wide results and limits: A later analysis showed HLA-associated TCR beta chains outstripping equally common others in clonal expansion. Later analysis reportedly placed an Asian-associated ancestry cluster below the approximately 700-donor mean in N-insertions. A list of 150 or so TCR beta chains associated with cytomegalovirus was given.

This CDR3 is built from 18 residues. CDR1 and CDR2 (germline): SGHTA, FQGNSA. After removal of 3 bases from V and 6 bases from J, the junction contained 13 bases not matched to a gene. PCR involved 60 Vbeta and 13 Jbeta primers. Repertoires were generated with immunoSEQ multiplex PCR, while TCRdb's copy carries only in-frame clones and drops some. The sample has tens of thousands of clones; around 85% are singletons. The specimen sequenced was PBMCs. The rearrangement uses TRBV7-2 and TRBJ2-3; 12 bases fit TRBD2. The sequence came from a girl aged 2-10 years in good health and CMV-seropositive. The CDR3 region is CASSFYRTSGTRSDTQYF. Here the CDR3 DNA reads TGTGCCAGCAGCTTCTACCGGACTAGCGGGACTAGATCGGATACGCAGTATTTT.